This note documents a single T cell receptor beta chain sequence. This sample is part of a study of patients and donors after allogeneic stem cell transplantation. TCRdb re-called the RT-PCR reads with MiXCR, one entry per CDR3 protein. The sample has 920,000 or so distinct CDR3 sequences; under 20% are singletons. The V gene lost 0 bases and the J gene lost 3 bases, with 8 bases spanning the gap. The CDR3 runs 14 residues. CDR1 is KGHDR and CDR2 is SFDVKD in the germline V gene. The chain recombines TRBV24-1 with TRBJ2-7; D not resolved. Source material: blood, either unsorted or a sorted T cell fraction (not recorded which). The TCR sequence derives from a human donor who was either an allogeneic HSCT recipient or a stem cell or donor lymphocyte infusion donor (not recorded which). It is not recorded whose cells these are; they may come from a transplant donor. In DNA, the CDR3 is TGTGCCACCAGTGATTTGGCAGTCGGCTACGAGCAGTACTTC. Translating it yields CATSDLAVGYEQYF.